This passage covers 5 T cell receptor beta chains from one sample sequenced in a study of shared clonotypes between healthy human individuals. TCRdb's copy holds only in-frame clones and misses some; the assay was immunoSEQ multiplex PCR. In the table there are about 510,000 clones, 75% to 85% of which are singletons. The sequenced material came from PBMCs. The receptors stem from a middle-aged woman in good health. Some clones in this sample may be carry-over from other donors' samples.

This sequence joins TRBV28 and TRBJ2-7; TRBD2 aligns across 8 bases. The germline V gene encodes CDR1 MDHEN and CDR2 SYDVKM. The V segment lost 5 bases and the J segment 1 base; nucleotides outside the gene matches: 16. The CDR3 runs to 18 residues. The CDR3 protein is CASSQIPSSGSFSYEQYF. DNA of the CDR3: TGTGCCAGCAGTCAAATCCCGTCTAGCGGGTCGTTTTCCTACGAGCAGTACTTC.

This clone came up many times. The sample carries other DNA sequences with the same CDR3. The gene calls are TRBV10-3 and TRBJ1-1; no clear D gene. The CDR3 extends over 16 amino acids. Germline CDR1 reads ENHRY; CDR2 reads SYGVKD. Between the trimmed V and J ends, which lost 0 bases and 6 bases, there was a span of 17 bases. The CDR3 loop reads CAISESRGIGSAEAFF. CDR3 in DNA: TGTGCCATCAGTGAGTCTCGGGGTATAGGTTCGGCTGAAGCTTTCTTT.

This clone showed up just once. The DNA of the CDR3 is TGTGCCAGCAGCGCACCGGGACAGCCGAACTCCTACGAGCAGTACTTC. This encodes CASSAPGQPNSYEQYF. The chain employs TRBV21-1 and TRBJ2-7; the D segment call TRBD1 is taken from the table without a DNA check. TRBV21-1 is flagged as a pseudogene. The CDR3 length is 16 residues.

V usage is TRBV28 and J usage is TRBJ2-1; no reliable D call. Between the trimmed V and J ends, which lost 2 bases and 6 bases, there was a span of 14 bases. The germline gives CDR1 MDHEN, CDR2 SYDVKM. There are 15 residues in the CDR3. The CDR3 DNA sequence: TGTGCCAGCAGTTTAAGTGGTTTAGCTCTCAATGAGCAGTTCTTC. Its translation: CASSLSGLALNEQFF. The variable domain in full, completed from reference TRBV28 and TRBJ2-1, reads DVKVTQSSRYLVKRTGEKVFLECVQDMDHENMFWYRQDPGLGLRLIYFSYDVKMKEKGDIPEGYSVSREKKERFSLILESASTNQTSMYLCASSLSGLALNEQFFGPGTRLTVL.

This clone was seen once. J is TRBJ2-1 and V is TRBV7-9; D remains ambiguous. Trimming removed 2 bases from V and 0 bases from J, with 11 bases in between. Germline-derived CDR1 and CDR2 are SEHNR and FQNEAQ (reference sequence). CDR3 length equals 16 residues. The CDR3 protein is CASSLNILGSYNEQFF. The CDR3 nucleotides read TGTGCCAGCAGCTTAAACATACTCGGCTCCTACAATGAGCAGTTCTTC.